Listed below are T cell receptor beta chains from one sample, sequenced in a study of T cells in Graves' hyperthyroidism and ophthalmopathy. TCRdb re-derived calls from the multiplex PCR reads in MiXCR, one entry per CDR3 protein. The table includes 530,000 or so distinct CDR3 sequences, over 15% detected once. Sequencing was done on a sample of blood. These receptors were obtained from a woman aged 18-29 years with Graves' ophthalmopathy. The CDR3 runs from the conserved cysteine through the conserved F or W. Fields, in order: V gene, clone size, D gene, J gene, CDR3 protein, CDR3 DNA. A D gene is named only where the DNA matches it firmly. Expanded clones are given a class, and other clones once, few, many or no size at all.

TRBV6-1	few	-	TRBJ2-1	CASRQTVSSYNEQFF	TGTGCCAGCAGGCAGACAGTAAGCTCCTACAATGAGCAGTTCTTC
TRBV30	many	-	TRBJ2-7	CAWSVTGYEQYF	TGTGCCTGGAGTGTAACAGGGTACGAGCAGTACTTC
TRBV9	few	-	TRBJ1-6	CASSAAPGHPLLHF	TGTGCCAGCAGCGCGGCCCCGGGCCACCCCCTTCTGCACTTT
TRBV5-1	few	-	TRBJ2-7	CASSFGGPLYEQYF	TGCGCCAGCAGCTTCGGGGGTCCCCTCTACGAGCAGTACTTC
TRBV6-2/TRBV6-3	few	-	TRBJ2-7	CASRATGFYEQYF	TGTGCCAGCAGGGCCACAGGGTTCTACGAGCAGTACTTC
TRBV7-6	many	-	TRBJ2-1	CASSPGPGGTYNEQFF	TGTGCCAGCAGCCCAGGGCCGGGCGGTACCTACAATGAGCAGTTCTTC
TRBV4-1	many	-	TRBJ1-1	CASSQEVNTEAFF	TGCGCCAGCAGCCAAGAAGTGAACACTGAAGCTTTCTTT
TRBV27	-	TRBD2	TRBJ2-7	CASSWGLAGDEQYF	TGTGCCAGCAGTTGGGGACTAGCGGGAGACGAGCAGTACTTC
TRBV13	many	TRBD1	TRBJ2-1	CASSPPGGSSYNEQFF	TGTGCCAGCAGTCCACCAGGGGGTAGCTCCTACAATGAGCAGTTCTTC
TRBV6-1	-	TRBD1	TRBJ1-6	CASRAGQGSSYNSPLHF	TGTGCCAGCAGGGCGGGACAGGGGAGCTCCTATAATTCACCCCTCCACTTT
TRBV4-1	few	TRBD2	TRBJ2-5	CASSGTLLAGDPTQYF	TGCGCCAGCAGCGGGACGTTACTAGCGGGGGACCCGACCCAGTACTTC
TRBV15	-	-	TRBJ1-5	CATSSDGSNQPQHF	TGTGCCACCAGCAGTGACGGTAGCAATCAGCCCCAGCATTTT
TRBV5-8	few	-	TRBJ2-1	CASSLYTGASYNEQFF	TGTGCCAGCAGCTTGTATACGGGGGCCTCCTACAATGAGCAGTTCTTC
TRBV4-3	-	TRBD2	TRBJ2-1	CASSQDLSGSSYNEQFF	TGCGCCAGCAGCCAAGACCTTAGCGGGAGCTCCTACAATGAGCAGTTCTTC
TRBV4-1	-	-	TRBJ2-2	CASSQDGPTGLFF	TGCGCCAGCAGCCAAGATGGCCCAACGGGGCTGTTTTTT
TRBV7-2	many	TRBD2	TRBJ2-7	CASSLGLAGLDYEQYF	TGTGCCAGCAGCTTAGGACTAGCGGGATTGGACTACGAGCAGTACTTC
TRBV25-1	few	-	TRBJ2-5	CASSLYGGRTISETQYF	TGTGCCAGCAGCCTGTATGGGGGGCGAACCATCTCGGAGACCCAGTACTTC
TRBV27	few	TRBD2	TRBJ2-1	CASSAGTSVYNEQFF	TGTGCCAGCAGCGCCGGGACTAGCGTTTACAATGAGCAGTTCTTC
TRBV6-1	many	-	TRBJ2-7	CASSLGQTSSYEQYF	TGTGCCAGCAGCCTCGGACAGACGAGCTCCTACGAGCAGTACTTC
TRBV6-1	many	-	TRBJ2-3	CASSQVRATDTQYF	TGTGCCAGCAGCCAAGTTCGGGCCACAGATACGCAGTATTTT